Listed below are T cell receptor beta chains from one sample, sequenced in a study of T cells in Graves' hyperthyroidism and ophthalmopathy. TCRdb reprocessed the multiplex PCR reads with MiXCR, giving one entry per CDR3 protein. The repertoire holds roughly 250,000 distinct CDR3 sequences, with 22% as singletons. Sequencing was carried out using blood. Every receptor here comes from a man aged 30-40 years with Graves' ophthalmopathy. Each CDR3 is given with its conserved first and last residue. D genes are given only for firm matches. The listing skips clone size in some rows; elsewhere it reads once, few, many or a size class.

CDR3 DNA | CDR3 protein | J gene | V gene | clone size | D gene
TGTGCCAGCAGTCCCCCAGGGCAGCAAAGCTACGAGCAGTACTTC | CASSPPGQQSYEQYF | TRBJ2-7 | TRBV27 | many | NA
TGTGCCAGTTGGAGAGAGAACGAAAATTCACCCCTCCACTTT | CASWRENENSPLHF | TRBJ1-6 | TRBV2 | many | NA
TGTGCCAGCAGCCAAGTCCCCAGACAAGCTTTCTTT | CASSQVPRQAFF | TRBJ1-1 | TRBV3-1 | NA | NA
TGTGCCAGCAGCTTAGATAGACCAGACGAGCAGTACTTC | CASSLDRPDEQYF | TRBJ2-7 | TRBV11-2 | many | NA
TGTGCCAGCAGTTTTCGGGACTACGCGGGGGAGACCCAGTACTTC | CASSFRDYAGETQYF | TRBJ2-5 | TRBV12-3/TRBV12-4 | few | TRBD2
TGTGCCAGCAGCCAATATCAAACCAGCTATGGCTACACCTTC | CASSQYQTSYGYTF | TRBJ1-2 | TRBV3-1 | many | NA
TGTGCCAGCAGCCAGTTATCGGTCGGGGGAAGGGGCGGGGAGCTGTTTTTT | CASSQLSVGGRGGELFF | TRBJ2-2 | TRBV3-1 | NA | NA
TGTGCCACCAGCAGAGATGGCGGGGGCGCAGAGACCCAGTACTTC | CATSRDGGGAETQYF | TRBJ2-5 | TRBV15 | NA | NA
TGTGCCAGCGGACAGGGACAAATCTCCTACGAGCAGTACTTC | CASGQGQISYEQYF | TRBJ2-7 | TRBV11-3 | few | TRBD1
TGTGCCAGCAGCTTAGAGGAGGGGGCGGCTTACGAGCAGTACTTC | CASSLEEGAAYEQYF | TRBJ2-7 | TRBV11-2 | many | NA
TGTGCCAGTACCCCAGGGGATTCGGATCAGCCCCAGCATTTT | CASTPGDSDQPQHF | TRBJ1-5 | TRBV19 | few | NA
TGTGCCACCAGTGATTCCGCGGTACGTACGCAGTATTTT | CATSDSAVRTQYF | TRBJ2-3 | TRBV24-1 | NA | NA
TGTGCCAGCAGCTCCAGGGGAAATCGTAATGAGCAGTTCTTC | CASSSRGNRNEQFF | TRBJ2-1 | TRBV11-2 | once | NA
TGTGCCAGCAGCCACGGACCCCAGGATGAGCAGTTCTTC | CASSHGPQDEQFF | TRBJ2-1 | TRBV14 | few | NA
TGTGCCTCCCGGAGGACTCCTAGCACAGATACGCAGTATTTT | CASRRTPSTDTQYF | TRBJ2-3 | TRBV19 | few | NA
TGTGCCAGCACCTTGAGGGACCTCGGGGCAGATACGCAGTATTTT | CASTLRDLGADTQYF | TRBJ2-3 | TRBV9 | many | NA
TGTGCCAGCAGCCGTGGGAGGGGGCAGATGAACACTGAAGCTTTCTTT | CASSRGRGQMNTEAFF | TRBJ1-1 | TRBV3-1 | NA | TRBD1
TGTGCCAGCAGTTTCTCCCAGAATTTGAACACTGAAGCTTTCTTT | CASSFSQNLNTEAFF | TRBJ1-1 | TRBV7-9 | many | NA
TGTGCCAGCAGCCAAGTTGTGTCGGTGATAGGGTACAATGAGCAGTTCTTC | CASSQVVSVIGYNEQFF | TRBJ2-1 | TRBV3-1 | NA | NA
TGTGCCAGCAGGTCACTAGCGGGAAGGTCGACTACTAGCACAGATACGCAGTATTTT | CASRSLAGRSTTSTDTQYF | TRBJ2-3 | TRBV12-3/TRBV12-4 | many | TRBD2
TGTGCCAGCAGTTACGGCGGTGCAACTAATGAAAAACTGTTTTTT | CASSYGGATNEKLFF | TRBJ1-4 | TRBV6-5 | NA | NA
TGTGCCAGCAGCTTACCAAAGCAACTGAACACTGAAGCTTTCTTT | CASSLPKQLNTEAFF | TRBJ1-1 | TRBV11-3 | few | NA
TGTGCCAGCAGTGAAGGCCGGAGCAATCAGCCCCAGCATTTT | CASSEGRSNQPQHF | TRBJ1-5 | TRBV2 | many | NA
TGCAGTGCTAGAGATCTTTTACTAGCGGTTAACTCCTACAATGAGCAGTTCTTC | CSARDLLLAVNSYNEQFF | TRBJ2-1 | TRBV20-1 | NA | TRBD2
TGTGCCAGCCCACCTTCGGGAGTCGTGAACGAGCAGTACTTC | CASPPSGVVNEQYF | TRBJ2-7 | TRBV18 | once | NA
TGTGCCAGCAGTGAAGCACGTCTTAATGGCTACACCTTC | CASSEARLNGYTF | TRBJ1-2 | TRBV6-1 | NA | NA
TGTGCCAGCAGCTCCGAACTAGCGGGAGTAATCTATGAGCAGTTCTTC | CASSSELAGVIYEQFF | TRBJ2-1 | TRBV11-2 | many | TRBD2
TGTGCCAGCAGCCAAGCACAGACTAATCAGCCCCAGCATTTT | CASSQAQTNQPQHF | TRBJ1-5 | TRBV3-1 | many | NA
TGTGCCAGCAGTTTCCGGACTAAGGGGCAAGAGACCCAGTACTTC | CASSFRTKGQETQYF | TRBJ2-5 | TRBV12-3/TRBV12-4 | few | NA
TGTGCCAGCAGCGTTGGGAGACCCCAAGGGACAGATACGCAGTATTTT | CASSVGRPQGTDTQYF | TRBJ2-3 | TRBV9 | few | NA
TGCAGTGCTCAATCACTAGCGGGAGTAAGCCACGAGCAGTACTTC | CSAQSLAGVSHEQYF | TRBJ2-7 | TRBV20-1 | many | TRBD2
TGCAGTGCTGGGACAGGGCGACTCAATCAGCCCCAGCATTTT | CSAGTGRLNQPQHF | TRBJ1-5 | TRBV20-1 | few | TRBD1
TGCAGCGTTGAAGTTTCGGCCTATGGCTACACCTTC | CSVEVSAYGYTF | TRBJ1-2 | TRBV29-1 | NA | NA
TGTGCCAGCAGTTTGCCCACAGCTAGCAATCAGCCCCAGCATTTT | CASSLPTASNQPQHF | TRBJ1-5 | TRBV28 | many | NA
TGTGCCAGCAGCTTGCTAGGGGCTAGCGGTAAGGTTAATGAGCAGTTCTTC | CASSLLGASGKVNEQFF | TRBJ2-1 | TRBV5-5 | many | TRBD2
TGTGCCAGCAGGAGCTCCTACAATGAGCAGTTCTTC | CASRSSYNEQFF | TRBJ2-1 | TRBV27 | few | NA
TGTGCCAGCAGCGTAGCCCCTGGCATCTTCGAGCAGTACTTC | CASSVAPGIFEQYF | TRBJ2-7 | TRBV9 | NA | NA
TGTGCCAGCAGCCAAGGGACGGGACTAACAAGGGAGACCCAGTACTTC | CASSQGTGLTRETQYF | TRBJ2-5 | TRBV3-1 | NA | TRBD2
TGTGCCAGCTCACCAGGGGTTTTACTTGGCAAAAACATTCAGTACTTC | CASSPGVLLGKNIQYF | TRBJ2-4 | TRBV18 | NA | NA
TGTGCCAGCAGCAAGGGACTAGCGGGGCACAATGAGCAGTTCTTC | CASSKGLAGHNEQFF | TRBJ2-1 | TRBV28 | many | TRBD2
TGTGCCAGTAGTATTGTGGGAGAGATCTCCAGTGAGCAGTTCTTC | CASSIVGEISSEQFF | TRBJ2-1 | TRBV19 | NA | NA
TGCAGTGCCCTCGGAGAGCTCAGCTCCTACGAGCAGTACTTC | CSALGELSSYEQYF | TRBJ2-7 | TRBV20-1 | many | NA
TGTGCCAGCCGCCGCGAGGGACGGGAAAAACTGTTTTTT | CASRREGREKLFF | TRBJ1-4 | TRBV7-9 | NA | NA
TGTGCCAGCAGTGTTAGGGGACTACAAGAGACCCAGTACTTC | CASSVRGLQETQYF | TRBJ2-5 | TRBV2 | NA | TRBD2
TGTGCCAGCAGCCTAACGGACAGGGTTAATGAGCAGTTCTTC | CASSLTDRVNEQFF | TRBJ2-1 | TRBV6-1 | few | TRBD1
TGTGCCAGCAGCTTAGGGGCCTTGTGGGACACTGAAGCTTTCTTT | CASSLGALWDTEAFF | TRBJ1-1 | TRBV11-3 | many | NA
TGTGCCAGCAGTGGGCGCGGTGATTCACCCCTCCACTTT | CASSGRGDSPLHF | TRBJ1-6 | TRBV12-3/TRBV12-4 | NA | NA
TGCGCCAGCAGAAAGGGGGCAGAACCTTACGAGCAGTACTTC | CASRKGAEPYEQYF | TRBJ2-7 | TRBV5-1 | few | TRBD1